This T cell receptor beta chain is drawn from a study of blood T cell repertoires in COVID-19 (dated by TCRdb to about 2020). For context, the study as a whole: Samples from collaborators originated in the United States, Italy and Spain and spanned both the acute and convalescent phases of COVID-19. The material from the prospective study consisted of cDNA or gDNA derived from T cells, B-cell-depleted T cells, or PBMCs. Deeply sampled blood TCRbeta repertoires from subjects exposed to, actively infected with, or recovered from COVID-19 were included in the dataset. The repertoires were released in a freely available public database intended as a resource for research on the immune response to SARS-CoV-2. The samples were drawn from two sources: the first 160 participants of the ongoing ImmuneRACE study, and 950 to 1,500 subjects contributed by 6 global collaborators. A de-identified subject ID, COVID-19 status, age in years and sex were almost always included in the sample metadata. HLA class I and class II types, where available, came from metadata supplied by the sample provider rather than from assay-based typing. General findings and caveats noted by the study authors: The quantity of clinical and demographic metadata differed by source and by participant and was supplied without curation.

Comments on this clone: Which antigen it targets is not known. No per-base quality is available; no much larger clone lies one base away.

The collaborating institutions used their own protocols to collect whole blood in K2EDTA tubes. Collaborator samples were shipped for TCRbeta analysis as frozen whole blood, isolated PBMCs, or DNA extracted from either sample type. TCRbeta CDR3 regions were amplified from genomic DNA by means of the immunoSEQ Assay, a bias-controlled multiplex PCR. Per the authors' processing: Nucleated cell counts per sample were estimated from amplification of reference gene primers within the assay. To quantify the absolute abundance of each unique TCRbeta CDR3 rearrangement, sequence reads were collapsed and filtered. For each sample, productive Simpson clonality was calculated by taking the square root of Simpson's diversity index across productive rearrangements. In TCRdb, the immuneACCESS table is reduced to in-frame sequences with V and J assigned. These tables do not hold every clone; where another copy was compared, an unresolved V gene accounts for under half, and the others remain unexplained. V and J calls and clone size are copied from that table; D and trimming were computed from the DNA. The sample contains fewer than 150,000 clones, about 85% of them found a single time. The ten largest make up about 3.6% of the sample.

The germline V gene sets CDR1 to SGHTA and CDR2 to FQGTGA. Reading from cysteine to phenylalanine, the CDR3 counts 16 amino acids. Kept here is only the CDR3 DNA, which spans 48 bases and is read in frame from base 1. V is pruned by 3 bases and J by 6 bases, leaving 4 bases of the junction without a gene match. Sequences were obtained from peripheral blood. The sequence links TRBV7-3 to TRBJ2-1, with TRBD2 identical over 14 junction bases. This clonotype was obtained from a man aged 40-55 years with acute or convalescent COVID-19. The CDR3 protein sequence reads: CASSFGLAGGINEQFF. In nucleotide form, the sequence is TGTGCCAGCAGCTTCGGACTAGCGGGGGGTATCAATGAGCAGTTCTTC.